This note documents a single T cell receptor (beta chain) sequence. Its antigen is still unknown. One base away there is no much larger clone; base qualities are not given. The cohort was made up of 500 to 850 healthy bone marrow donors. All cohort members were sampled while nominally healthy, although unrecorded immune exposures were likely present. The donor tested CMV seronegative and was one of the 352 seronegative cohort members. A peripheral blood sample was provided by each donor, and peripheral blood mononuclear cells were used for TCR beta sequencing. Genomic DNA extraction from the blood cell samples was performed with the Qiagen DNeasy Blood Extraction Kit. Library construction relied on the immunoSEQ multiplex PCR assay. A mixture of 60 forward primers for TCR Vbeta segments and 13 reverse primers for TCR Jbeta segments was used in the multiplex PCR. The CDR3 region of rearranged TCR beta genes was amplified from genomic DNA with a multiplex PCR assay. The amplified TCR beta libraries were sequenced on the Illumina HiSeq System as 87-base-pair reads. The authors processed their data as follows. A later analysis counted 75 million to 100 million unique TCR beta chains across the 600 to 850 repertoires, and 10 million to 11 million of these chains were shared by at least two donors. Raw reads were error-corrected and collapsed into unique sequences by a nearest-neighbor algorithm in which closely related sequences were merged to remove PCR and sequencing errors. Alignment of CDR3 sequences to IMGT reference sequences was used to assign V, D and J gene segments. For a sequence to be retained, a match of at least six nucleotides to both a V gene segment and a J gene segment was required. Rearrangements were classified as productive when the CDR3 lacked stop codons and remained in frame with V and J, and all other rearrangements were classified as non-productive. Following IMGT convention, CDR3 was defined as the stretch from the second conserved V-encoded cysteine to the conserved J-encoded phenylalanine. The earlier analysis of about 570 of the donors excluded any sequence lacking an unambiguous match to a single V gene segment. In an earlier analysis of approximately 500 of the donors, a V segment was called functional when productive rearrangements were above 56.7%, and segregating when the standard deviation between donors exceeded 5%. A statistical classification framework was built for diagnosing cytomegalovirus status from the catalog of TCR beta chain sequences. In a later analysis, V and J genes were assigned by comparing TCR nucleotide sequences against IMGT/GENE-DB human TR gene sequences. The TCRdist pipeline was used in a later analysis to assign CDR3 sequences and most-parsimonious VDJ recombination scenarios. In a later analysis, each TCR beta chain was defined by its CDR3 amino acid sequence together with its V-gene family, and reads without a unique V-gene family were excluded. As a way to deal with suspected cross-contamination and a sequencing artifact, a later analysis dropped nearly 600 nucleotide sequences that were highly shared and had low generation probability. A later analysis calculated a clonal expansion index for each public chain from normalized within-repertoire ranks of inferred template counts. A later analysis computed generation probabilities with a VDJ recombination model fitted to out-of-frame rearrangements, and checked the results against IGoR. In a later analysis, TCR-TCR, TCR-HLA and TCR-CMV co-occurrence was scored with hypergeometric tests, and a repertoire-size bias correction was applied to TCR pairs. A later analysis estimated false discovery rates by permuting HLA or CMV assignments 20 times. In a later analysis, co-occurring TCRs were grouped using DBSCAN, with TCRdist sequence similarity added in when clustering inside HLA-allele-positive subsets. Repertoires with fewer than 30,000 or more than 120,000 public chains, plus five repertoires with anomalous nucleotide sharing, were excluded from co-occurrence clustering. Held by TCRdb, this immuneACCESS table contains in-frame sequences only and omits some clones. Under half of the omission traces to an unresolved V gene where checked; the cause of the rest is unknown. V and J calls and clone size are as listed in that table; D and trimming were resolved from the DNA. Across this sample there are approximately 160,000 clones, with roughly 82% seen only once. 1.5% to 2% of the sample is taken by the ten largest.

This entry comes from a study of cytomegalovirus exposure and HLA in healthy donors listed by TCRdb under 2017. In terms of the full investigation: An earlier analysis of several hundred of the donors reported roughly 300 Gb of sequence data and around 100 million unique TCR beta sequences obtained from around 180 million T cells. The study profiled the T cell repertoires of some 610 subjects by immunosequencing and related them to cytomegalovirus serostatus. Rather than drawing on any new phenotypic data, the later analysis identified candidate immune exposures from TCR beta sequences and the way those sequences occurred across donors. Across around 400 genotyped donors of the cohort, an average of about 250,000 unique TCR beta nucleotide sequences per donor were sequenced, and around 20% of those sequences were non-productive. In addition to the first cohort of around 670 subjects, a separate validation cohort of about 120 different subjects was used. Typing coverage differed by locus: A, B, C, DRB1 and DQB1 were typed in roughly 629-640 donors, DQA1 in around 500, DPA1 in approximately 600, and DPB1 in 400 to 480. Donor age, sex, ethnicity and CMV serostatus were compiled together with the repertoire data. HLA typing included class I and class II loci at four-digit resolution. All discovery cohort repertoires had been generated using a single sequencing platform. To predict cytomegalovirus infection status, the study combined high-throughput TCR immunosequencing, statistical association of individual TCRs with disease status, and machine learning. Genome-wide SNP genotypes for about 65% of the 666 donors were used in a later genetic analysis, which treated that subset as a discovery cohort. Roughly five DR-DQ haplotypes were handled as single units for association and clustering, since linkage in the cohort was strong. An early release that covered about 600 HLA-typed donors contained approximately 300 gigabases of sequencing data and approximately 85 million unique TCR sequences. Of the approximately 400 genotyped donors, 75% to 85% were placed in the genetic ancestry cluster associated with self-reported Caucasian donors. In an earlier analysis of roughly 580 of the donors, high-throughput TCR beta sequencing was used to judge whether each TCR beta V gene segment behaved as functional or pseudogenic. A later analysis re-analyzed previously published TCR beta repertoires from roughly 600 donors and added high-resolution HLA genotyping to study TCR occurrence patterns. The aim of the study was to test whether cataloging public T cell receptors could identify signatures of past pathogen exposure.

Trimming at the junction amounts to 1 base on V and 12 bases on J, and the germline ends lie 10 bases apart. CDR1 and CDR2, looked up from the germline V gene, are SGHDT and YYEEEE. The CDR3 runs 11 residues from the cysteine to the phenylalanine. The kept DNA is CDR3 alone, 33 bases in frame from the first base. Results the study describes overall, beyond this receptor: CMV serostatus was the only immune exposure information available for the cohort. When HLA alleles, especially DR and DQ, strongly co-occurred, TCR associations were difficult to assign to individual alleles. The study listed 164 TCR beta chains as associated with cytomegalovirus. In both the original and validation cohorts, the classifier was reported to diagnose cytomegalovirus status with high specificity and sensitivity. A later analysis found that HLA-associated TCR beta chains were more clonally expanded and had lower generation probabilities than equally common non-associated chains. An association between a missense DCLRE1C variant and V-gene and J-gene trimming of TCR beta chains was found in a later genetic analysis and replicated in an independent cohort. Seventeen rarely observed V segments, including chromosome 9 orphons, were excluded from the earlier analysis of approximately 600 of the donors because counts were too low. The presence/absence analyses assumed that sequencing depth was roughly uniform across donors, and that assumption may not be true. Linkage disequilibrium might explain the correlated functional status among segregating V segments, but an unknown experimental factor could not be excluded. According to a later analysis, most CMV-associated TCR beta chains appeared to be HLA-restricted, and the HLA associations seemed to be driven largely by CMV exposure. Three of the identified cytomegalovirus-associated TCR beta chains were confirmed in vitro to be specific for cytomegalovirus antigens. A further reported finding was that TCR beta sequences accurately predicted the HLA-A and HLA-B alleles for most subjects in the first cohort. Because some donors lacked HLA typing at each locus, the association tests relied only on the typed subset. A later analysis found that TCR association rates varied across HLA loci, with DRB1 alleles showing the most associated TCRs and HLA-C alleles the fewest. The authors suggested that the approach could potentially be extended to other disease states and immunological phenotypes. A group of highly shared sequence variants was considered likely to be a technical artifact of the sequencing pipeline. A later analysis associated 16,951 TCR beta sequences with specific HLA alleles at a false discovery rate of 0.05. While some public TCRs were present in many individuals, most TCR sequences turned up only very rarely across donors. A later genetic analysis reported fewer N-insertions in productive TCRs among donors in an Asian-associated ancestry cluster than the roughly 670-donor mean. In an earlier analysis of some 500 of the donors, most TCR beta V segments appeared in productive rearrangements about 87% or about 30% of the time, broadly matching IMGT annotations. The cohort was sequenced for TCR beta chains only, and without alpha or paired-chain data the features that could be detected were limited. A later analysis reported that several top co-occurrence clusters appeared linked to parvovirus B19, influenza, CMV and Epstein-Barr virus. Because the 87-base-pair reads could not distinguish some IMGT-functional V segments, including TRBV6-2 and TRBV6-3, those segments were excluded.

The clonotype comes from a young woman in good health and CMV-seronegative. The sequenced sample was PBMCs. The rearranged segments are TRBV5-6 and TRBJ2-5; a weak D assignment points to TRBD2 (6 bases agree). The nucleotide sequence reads TGTGCCAGCAGCTTGATCGGGGAGGAGTACTTC. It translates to CASSLIGEEYF.